The sequence of this TCR beta chain was determined in a study of T cell responses to AZD1222 COVID-19 vaccine. As regards this clone: Its target is unknown.

Produced via immunoSEQ multiplex PCR; TCRdb's table is partial and in-frame only. The sample holds 150,000 to 200,000 clones; about 90% are singletons and the top ten take around 5.8%. Study-level findings and limits: As reported, nearly half of all spike-specific TCRs target variant regions that are unmutated. Repertoire samples came only from after the peak T cell response. At baseline, just a handful of AZD1222 recipients tested seropositive. White British donors predominated, females outnumbered males, and clonal diversity was possibly underestimated.

This CDR3 has 18 residues. CDR1 is MNHEY and CDR2 is SMNVEV in the germline V gene (reference sequence). Trimming removed 2 bases from V and 0 bases from J; junction bases left unmatched: 7. Sequencing used peripheral blood, obtained on day 0 of AZD1222 vaccination. The chain joins TRBV27 to TRBJ2-2, with 9 bases aligning to TRBD2. The receptor's source is an adult in good health. CDR3 loop: CASSLTPRTSANTGELFF. DNA of the CDR3: TGTGCCAGCAGTTTAACCCCTCGGACTAGCGCGAACACCGGGGAGCTGTTTTTT.